This T cell receptor beta chain was observed in a study of blood T cell repertoires in COVID-19. Study at large: The origin of the acute and convalescent COVID-19 samples was the United States, Italy and Spain. The cDNA or gDNA used as material had been derived from T cells, B-cell-depleted T cells, or PBMCs.

This clone was found once. V was clipped by 4 bases and J by 0 bases, with 17 bases between them. The CDR3 covers 17 residues. Germline V gene data show CDR1 as LGHDT and CDR2 as YNNKEL (reference sequence). In the source study's methods: Reference gene primer amplification gave nucleated cell count estimates. Profiling relied on immunoSEQ multiplex PCR, and the TCRdb table lists in-frame clones only, not all of them. That table supplies the V and J calls and clone size; D and trimming were determined from the DNA. This table holds 85,000 to 120,000 clones, 84% found once. The V gene is TRBV3-1 (or the pseudogene TRBV3-2), the J gene TRBJ2-3, with a tentative D call TRBD2 (5 bases). The specimen was peripheral blood. The sequence was collected from a woman aged 55-69 years with acute or convalescent COVID-19. In nucleotides, the CDR3 is TGTGCCAGCAGCCCCGCGGACTGGGATACTAGCACAGATACGCAGTATTTT. Translation gives CASSPADWDTSTDTQYF.